Listed below are T cell receptor beta chains from one sample, sequenced in a study of shared clonotypes between healthy human individuals. Measured with immunoSEQ multiplex PCR; TCRdb has only the in-frame clones, and not every one. This sample has roughly 1.5 million clones, with 95% to 99% found just once. Sequenced: naive CD4+ T cells sorted from blood. The receptors were sampled from a man aged 30 to 39 in good health. CDR3s include the opening cysteine and the closing phenylalanine or tryptophan. D genes are given only for firm matches. Rows may omit the clone size; those that give it use once, few, many or a size class.

NA | TRBJ2-7 | TRBD1 | TRBV5-5 | CASRNRGTGGLEQYF | TGTGCCAGCAGGAACCGCGGGACAGGGGGCCTGGAGCAGTACTTC
NA | TRBJ1-1 | NA | TRBV5-1 | CASSISTLNTEAFF | TGCGCCAGCAGTATCTCGACCCTAAACACTGAAGCTTTCTTT
NA | TRBJ2-7 | TRBD2 | TRBV2 | CASRDSGRASYEQYF | TGTGCCAGCAGAGATAGCGGGAGGGCCTCCTACGAGCAGTACTTC
NA | TRBJ1-5 | NA | TRBV7-9 | CASSLSRTAGFQPQHF | TGTGCCAGCAGCTTATCCAGAACGGCCGGCTTCCAGCCCCAGCATTTT
NA | TRBJ1-2 | TRBD1 | TRBV2 | CASERTGPSGYTSYTF | TGTGCCAGCGAAAGGACAGGCCCGAGTGGGTATACTAGCTACACCTTC
NA | TRBJ2-2 | TRBD2 | TRBV5-5 | CASSLRSHGTRTGELFF | TGTGCCAGCAGCTTGAGGTCTCACGGGACTAGGACCGGGGAGCTGTTTTTT
NA | TRBJ2-5 | NA | TRBV6-6 | CASTASDSQETQYF | TGTGCCAGCACCGCCTCGGACAGTCAAGAGACCCAGTACTTC
NA | TRBJ1-5 | NA | TRBV30 | CAWSVNLKGAQHF | TGTGCCTGGAGTGTAAATCTAAAGGGAGCCCAGCATTTT
NA | TRBJ2-7 | NA | TRBV29-1 | CSARGQYGSYEQYF | TGCAGCGCCCGCGGCCAGTACGGCTCCTACGAGCAGTACTTC
NA | TRBJ2-7 | TRBD2 | TRBV11-2 | CASSFEGGTYEQYF | TGTGCCAGCAGCTTTGAGGGAGGGACCTACGAGCAGTACTTC
NA | TRBJ2-7 | TRBD1 | TRBV7-6 | CASSLAGQGQGQYF | TGTGCCAGCAGCTTAGCGGGACAGGGCCAAGGGCAGTACTTC
NA | TRBJ2-1 | NA | TRBV5-4 | CASSFGPPMDEQFF | TGTGCCAGCAGCTTCGGCCCCCCAATGGATGAGCAGTTCTTC
once | TRBJ1-2 | NA | TRBV28 | CASSQTGRNGYTF | TGTGCCAGCAGTCAAACGGGACGGAATGGCTACACCTTC
NA | TRBJ2-1 | NA | TRBV13 | CASSLSSPNEQFF | TGTGCCAGCAGCTTATCCAGTCCCAATGAGCAGTTCTTC
NA | TRBJ2-5 | NA | TRBV9 | CASSRTRQGGETQYF | TGTGCCAGCAGTCGGACTCGACAGGGAGGGGAGACCCAGTACTTC
NA | TRBJ2-7 | TRBD1 | TRBV2 | CASSLRGTGAYEQYF | TGTGCCAGCAGCCTAAGGGGGACAGGGGCCTACGAGCAGTACTTC
NA | TRBJ1-3 | NA | TRBV11-2 | CASSLGDGAAQRNTIYF | TGTGCCAGCAGCTTAGGTGACGGGGCAGCCCAAAGAAACACCATATATTTT
NA | TRBJ2-1 | TRBD1 | TRBV5-4 | CASSLLQGASYNEQFF | TGTGCCAGCAGCTTGTTACAGGGGGCCTCCTACAATGAGCAGTTCTTC
NA | TRBJ2-5 | TRBD2 | TRBV5-1 | CASSSAASSGRAGETQYF | TGCGCCAGCAGCTCCGCCGCTTCCAGCGGGAGGGCCGGGGAGACCCAGTACTTC
once | TRBJ1-1 | NA | TRBV6-1 | CASSAGRINTEAFF | TGTGCCAGCAGCGCCGGACGGATTAACACTGAAGCTTTCTTT
NA | TRBJ1-5 | NA | TRBV30 | CAWSVRGQPQHF | TGTGCCTGGAGTGTAAGAGGGCAGCCCCAGCATTTT
NA | TRBJ2-5 | NA | TRBV19 | CASSLWTAQGVQETQYF | TGTGCCAGTAGTTTATGGACAGCTCAAGGGGTCCAAGAGACCCAGTACTTC
NA | TRBJ2-3 | NA | TRBV11-2 | CASSPSRSTLTDTQYF | TGTGCCAGCAGCCCCTCTAGGAGCACCCTCACAGATACGCAGTATTTT
NA | TRBJ1-5 | NA | TRBV19 | CASSAGTDSHF | TGTGCCAGTAGCGCCGGGACGGACTCGCATTTT
NA | TRBJ2-7 | TRBD1 | TRBV19 | CASSRDRTGEQYF | TGTGCCAGTAGTAGGGACAGGACTGGGGAGCAGTACTTC
NA | TRBJ1-1 | NA | TRBV7-9 | CASPPAFF | TGTGCCAGCCCTCCAGCTTTCTTT
NA | TRBJ2-1 | TRBD2 | TRBV6-1 | CASRLTSGSRDEQFF | TGTGCCAGCAGGCTAACTAGCGGGAGCAGGGATGAGCAGTTCTTC